These 3 T cell receptor beta chains came from one sample sequenced in a study of T-cell reconstitution after alpha-beta-depleted transplantation in children. Preparation of the TCRbeta library involved a method that used unique molecular identifiers. Via MiXCR, TCRdb re-called the PCR reads, giving one row per CDR3 protein. The data show fewer than 550,000 distinct CDR3 sequences, with around 10% seen just once and 13% to 15% held by the top ten. The sequences come from PBMCs, mostly from graft donor cells, collected 180 days after TCRalphabeta/CD19-depleted stem cell transplant. The receptors derive from a female patient aged 2-9 years who had a stem cell transplant for aplastic anemia, so the T cells may come from the graft donor.

A few counts support this clonotype. The chain combines TRBV20-1 with TRBJ2-1; a weak D match, TRBD2 (6 bases). Trimming shortened V by 6 bases and J by 3 bases, and 12 bases separated the two germline ends. Germline V gene data show CDR1 as DFQATT and CDR2 as SNEGSKA (reference sequence). There are 13 residues in the CDR3. The CDR3 nucleotides are TGCAGTGCACAGGCTAGCGTCTACAATGAGCAGTTCTTC. As protein: CSAQASVYNEQFF.

The chain has TRBV18 and TRBJ1-5; D ambiguous. The CDR3 length is 14 residues. Germline assignment: CDR1 KGHSH and CDR2 LQKENI. Trimming stripped 5 bases from V and 4 bases from J, with 12 bases between. This CDR3 is CASSTTLGNQPQHF. Written as DNA, the CDR3 is TGTGCCAGCTCAACGACTCTGGGGAATCAGCCCCAGCATTTT.

This clonotype has ten or more counts. V usage is TRBV30 and J usage is TRBJ2-1, with 7 positions matching TRBD2. Germline lookup yields CDR1 GTSNPN and CDR2 SVGIG (reference sequence). This CDR3 is 13 amino acids long. J lost 2 bases, V lost 4 bases, and 2 bases had no gene match. The CDR3 nucleotides are TGTGCCTGGATGGCGGGAGCCTACAATGAGCAGTTCTTC. Amino acid sequence: CAWMAGAYNEQFF.